This T cell receptor (beta chain) is from a study of cytomegalovirus exposure and HLA in healthy donors. 60 Vbeta and 13 Jbeta primers were used in PCR. Profiled with immunoSEQ multiplex PCR; TCRdb holds only in-frame clones, not every one. The data show 150,000 or so clones, with about 83% seen just once and more than 10% held by the top ten. The V gene end was trimmed by 4 bases and the J gene end by 2 bases; junction bases not matched to a gene: 3. The CDR3 runs to 13 residues. Germline V gene lookup returns CDR1 SQVTM and CDR2 ANQGSEA. The sample consisted of PBMCs. V usage is TRBV29-1 and J usage is TRBJ1-2, with TRBD1 matching over 8 bases. The TCR was taken from a man aged 40-49 years in good health and CMV-seropositive. The CDR3 loop is CSVGGDRNYGYTF. In DNA form, the CDR3 reads TGCAGCGTTGGAGGGGACAGGAACTATGGCTACACCTTC.